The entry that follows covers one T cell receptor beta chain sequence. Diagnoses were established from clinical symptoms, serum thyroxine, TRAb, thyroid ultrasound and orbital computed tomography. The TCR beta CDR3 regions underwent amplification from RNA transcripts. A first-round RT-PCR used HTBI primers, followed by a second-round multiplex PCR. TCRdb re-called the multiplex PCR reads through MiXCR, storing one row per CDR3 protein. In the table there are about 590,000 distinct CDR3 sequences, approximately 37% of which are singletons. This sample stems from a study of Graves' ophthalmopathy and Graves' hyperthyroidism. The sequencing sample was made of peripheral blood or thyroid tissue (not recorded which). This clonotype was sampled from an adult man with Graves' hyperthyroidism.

CDR3 amino acids: CASSESIGTDEKLFF. CDR3 coding DNA: TGTGCCAGCAGTGAATCTATTGGGACGGATGAAAAACTGTTTTTT. The V gene is TRBV6-1, the J gene TRBJ1-4, with D possibly matching TRBD1 (5 bases). CDR3 length: 15 amino acids. V was pared by 2 bases and J by 6 bases, with 13 bases between. The germline V gene has CDR1 MNHNS and CDR2 SASEGT.